This passage covers 6 T cell receptor beta chains from one sample sequenced in a study of CD8+CD57+ T cells in acquired aplastic anemia. TCR beta VDJ and CDR3 profiles were obtained from a genomic DNA template. TCRdb independently ran MiXCR on the reads; one entry per CDR3 protein. The sample has hundreds of thousands of distinct CDR3 sequences; under 80% are singletons. Sample: sorted CD4+, CD8+, or CD8+CD57+ T cells (not recorded which) from PBMCs. The origin of the receptors is a human donor in good health, serving as a control.

With regard to this clonotype: Germline is not matched at one junction end, which may reflect a read error. This sequence joins TRBV7-2 and TRBJ1-2, with D uncertain. The CDR3 loop spans 18 amino acids. The germline gives CDR1 SGHTA, CDR2 FQGNSA. As DNA, the CDR3 is TGCGCCAGCAGCGATGAAGAGGCAGCGGGCTGTGTCCACTATGGCTACACCTTC. This translates into CASSDEEAAGCVHYGYTF.

This clonotype was recorded once. This rearrangement joins TRBV9 to TRBJ1-4; possible D gene TRBD1, 5 bases. The ends were cut back, 0 bases at V and 6 bases at J, with 18 bases in the middle. This CDR3 is built from 17 residues. CDR1 and CDR2 (germline): SGDLS, YYNGEE. The CDR3 spells CASSVGPGTAIYEKLFF. The CDR3 DNA is TGTGCCAGCAGCGTAGGCCCCGGGACGGCCATTTATGAAAAACTGTTTTTT.

This clonotype has a single count. It is likely a read error, because the conserved phenylalanine at the end of the CDR3 is missing. Because the CDR3's place on the DNA is in doubt, the DNA is left out and the CDR3 is given as listed by TCRdb. The CDR3: CASRSDRDSRGHI. The rearrangement links TRBV9 to TRBJ1-6; the table's D call, TRBD1, has no DNA check behind it. The CDR3 is 13 amino acids long, termini counted. Germline V CDR1 and CDR2: SGDLS, YYNGEE.

The chain couples TRBV2 to TRBJ2-7; D is unresolved. V lost 6 bases to trimming and J lost 9 bases, with 15 bases between them. Germline V gene sequence: CDR1 SNHLY, CDR2 FYNNEI. The CDR3 length is 12 residues. CDR3 sequence reads: CASSLSDEAQYF. DNA for the CDR3: TGTGCCAGCAGCTTAAGCGACGAGGCGCAGTACTTC. Variable domain in full (rest from reference TRBV2 and TRBJ2-7): EPEVTQTPSHQVTQMGQEVILRCVPISNHLYFYWYRQILGQKVEFLVSFYNNEISEKSEIFDDQFSVERPDGSNFTLKIRSTKLEDSAMYFCASSLSDEAQYFGPGTRLTVT.

As regards this clonotype: Germline is not matched at one junction end, which may reflect a read error. The chain links TRBV7-4 to TRBJ1-2, with D unresolved. This CDR3 contains 14 residues. The germline V gene has CDR1 SGHVT and CDR2 SQSDAQ. The CDR3 DNA follows: TGTGCCAGCAGCGTAGGAGGTGTTAACGATGGCTACACCTTC. It codes for CASSVGGVNDGYTF.

V and J are TRBV7-6 and TRBJ2-1, with 9 nucleotides matching TRBD2. The CDR3 covers 17 residues. The ends lost 5 bases at V and 0 bases at J; junction bases unmatched: 8. Looked up from germline, CDR1 is SGHVS and CDR2 is FNYEAQ. The CDR3, as DNA: TGTGCCAGCAGCCCAACGCGACTAGCGGACTCCTACAATGAGCAGTTCTTC. This translates into CASSPTRLADSYNEQFF.